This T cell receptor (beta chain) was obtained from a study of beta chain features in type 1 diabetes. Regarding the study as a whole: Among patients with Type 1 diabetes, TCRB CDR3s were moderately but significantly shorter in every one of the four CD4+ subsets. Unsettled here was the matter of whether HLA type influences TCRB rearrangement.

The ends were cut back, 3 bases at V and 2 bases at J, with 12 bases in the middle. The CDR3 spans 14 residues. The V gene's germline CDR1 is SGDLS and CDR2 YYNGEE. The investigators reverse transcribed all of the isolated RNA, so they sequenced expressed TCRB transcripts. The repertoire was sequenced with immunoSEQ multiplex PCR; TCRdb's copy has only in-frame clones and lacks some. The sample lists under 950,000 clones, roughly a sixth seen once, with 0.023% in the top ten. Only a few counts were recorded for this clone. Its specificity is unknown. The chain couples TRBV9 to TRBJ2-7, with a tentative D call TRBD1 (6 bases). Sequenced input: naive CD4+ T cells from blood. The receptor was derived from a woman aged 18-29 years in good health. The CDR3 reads CASSETGLAYEQYF. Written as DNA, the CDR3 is TGTGCCAGCAGCGAAACAGGGTTAGCCTACGAGCAGTACTTC.